This entry features one TCR beta chain sequence. The sample belongs to a study of blood T cell repertoires in COVID-19. Study details: Spain, Italy and the United States supplied samples that represented acute and convalescent COVID-19. The analysed material was cDNA or gDNA that came from T cells, B-cell-depleted T cells, or PBMCs.

The CDR3 loop spans 16 amino acids. V lost 1 base to trimming and J lost 7 bases, with 19 bases between them. CDR1 is LNHDA, CDR2 SQIVND, per germline (reference sequence). Per the study methods: It was from reference gene primer amplification that nucleated cell counts were estimated. Assay used: immunoSEQ multiplex PCR; TCRdb lists only in-frame clones, some missing. V and J calls and clone size come straight from that table; D and trimming were deduced from the DNA. The data show about 340,000 clones, about 93% seen once. The sequenced sample was peripheral blood. V and J are TRBV19 and TRBJ1-2, with unresolved D. The clonotype comes from a woman aged 18-29 years who had recovered from COVID-19. The CDR3 DNA reads TGTGCCAGTAGTATAGTGGCCCGCGGCTCGGCCACTGGCTACACCTTC. It specifies CASSIVARGSATGYTF.